Below are 11 T cell receptor beta chains sequenced from a single sample in a study of blood T cell repertoires in COVID-19. The protocol was immunoSEQ multiplex PCR, while the TCRdb copy is restricted to in-frame clones and leaves out a portion. The sample has about 80,000 clones; approximately 80% are singletons. Sequencing used peripheral blood. These TCRs come from a human donor in a cohort sampled during active COVID-19.

The rearrangement uses TRBV4-1 and TRBJ1-1; 7 bases agree with TRBD1. CDR3 length: 16 residues. The germline V gene has CDR1 MGHRA and CDR2 YSYEKL. V lost 4 bases to trimming and J lost 0 bases; unmatched junction nucleotides: 8. CDR3 sequence reads: CASSLRTGTMNTEAFF. The CDR3 region has the DNA TGCGCCAGCAGCCTTCGGACAGGAACCATGAACACTGAAGCTTTCTTT.

To note about this clone: The germline gene is not matched at one end of the junction; a read error may be the cause. The genes are TRBV19 and TRBJ1-1, with 9 nucleotides matching TRBD1. The CDR3 is 15 residues long. The germline CDR1 and CDR2 sequences are LNHDA and SQIVND (reference sequence). The CDR3 sequence: CASSLEDRGNTEAFF. Here the CDR3 DNA reads TGTGCCAGTAGTCTAGAGGACAGGGGAAACACTGAAGCTTTCTTT.

J is TRBJ1-5 and V is TRBV2; D possibly corresponds to TRBD1 (6 bases). CDR3 length: 14 amino acids. The V end was cut by 7 bases, the J end by 7 bases, with 17 bases between. In germline, CDR1 is SNHLY, CDR2 FYNNEI. CDR3 nucleotide sequence: TGTGCCAGCAAAATATTTTGGGGGCAACAGCCCCAGCATTTT. Amino acid sequence: CASKIFWGQQPQHF.

V and J are TRBV29-1 and TRBJ1-2; unclear D gene. This CDR3 is built from 12 residues. Germline V lookup: CDR1 SQVTM, CDR2 ANQGSEA. Trimming stripped 2 bases from V and 7 bases from J, with 11 bases between. CDR3 amino acids: CSVETDPSGYTF. DNA for the CDR3: TGCAGCGTTGAAACAGACCCAAGTGGCTACACCTTC.

The J gene is TRBJ1-1, the V gene TRBV5-4; possible D gene TRBD1, 5 bases. The germline CDR1 and CDR2 sequences are SGHNT and YYREEE (reference sequence). The length of the CDR3 is 12 residues. In DNA, the CDR3 is TGTGCTATGAACGGCGGGGGCACTGAAGCTTTCTTT. This translates into CAMNGGGTEAFF.

The rearrangement links TRBV28 to TRBJ2-1, with D tentatively TRBD1 (5 bases). Trimming pared 5 bases from V and 7 bases from J, leaving 12 bases between. Germline V lookup: CDR1 MDHEN, CDR2 SYDVKM. CDR3 length equals 13 residues. CDR3 loop: CASSGNQGNEQFF. The CDR3 DNA is TGTGCCAGCAGTGGGAATCAGGGAAATGAGCAGTTCTTC.

This clone appeared a single time. The CDR3 sequence: CASSLLTGGIAEAFF. CDR3 nucleotides: TGTGCCAGCAGCCTCCTAACAGGGGGCATTGCTGAAGCTTTCTTT. The V gene is TRBV14, the J gene TRBJ1-1; 9 bases match TRBD1. Trimming cost V 4 bases and J 6 bases; bases outside gene matches: 9. The CDR3 is 15 amino acids. Looked up from germline, CDR1 is SGHDN and CDR2 is FVKESK.

The genes are TRBV7-3 and TRBJ2-2; 7 bases line up with TRBD1. CDR1 SGHTA and CDR2 FQGTGA come from the germline V gene. The CDR3 covers 15 residues. J was trimmed by 5 bases and V by 2 bases; bases with no gene match: 5. CDR3 residues: CASSLRGGGTGELFF. Here the CDR3 DNA reads TGTGCCAGCAGCTTACGAGGGGGCGGAACCGGGGAGCTGTTTTTT.

This clone has only a few counts. J is TRBJ2-2 and V is TRBV9, with 16 bases aligning to TRBD2. CDR3 size: 21 residues. With 0 bases clipped from V and 0 bases from J, the junction kept 8 bases outside the gene matches. Per germline, CDR1 SGDLS and CDR2 YYNGEE. CDR3 sequence (DNA): TGTGCCAGCAGCGTAGTCCCCACGGGACTAGCGGGAGGGCCGAACACCGGGGAGCTGTTTTTT. Protein: CASSVVPTGLAGGPNTGELFF.

J is TRBJ2-5 and V is TRBV5-6; D unresolved. This CDR3 is 11 amino acids long. Germline loops: CDR1 SGHDT, CDR2 YYEEEE. The V end lost 1 base, the J end lost 5 bases, and 3 bases lay between the germline ends. CDR3 region: CASSLSETQYF. For the CDR3, the DNA is TGTGCCAGCAGCTTGTCGGAGACCCAGTACTTC. The whole variable domain, remainder taken from reference TRBV5-6 and TRBJ2-5, is DAGVTQSPTHLIKTRGQQVTLRCSPKSGHDTVSWYQQALGQGPQFIFQYYEEEERQRGNFPDRFSGHQFPNYSSELNVNALLLGDSALYLCASSLSETQYFGPGTRLLVL.

The rearrangement joins TRBV30 to TRBJ1-1; tentative D call: TRBD1 (6 bases). V lost 1 base, J lost 8 bases, and 8 bases lay in between. Germline V gives CDR1 GTSNPN, CDR2 SVGIG (reference sequence). The CDR3 runs to 11 residues. CDR3 region: CAWSDTGEAFF. The CDR3 DNA is TGTGCCTGGAGTGATACAGGGGAAGCTTTCTTT.